This TCR beta chain was recorded in a study of graft-versus-host responses after intestinal transplantation. Overall study context: Anti-thymocyte globulin was used for induction in all recipients, who then took tacrolimus and steroids for roughly three years.

Measured with immunoSEQ multiplex PCR; TCRdb has only the in-frame clones, and not every one. The sample lists tens of thousands of clones, roughly four fifths occurring once. Study-wide results and caveats: Some patients had graft-donor T cell macrochimerism. In their allografts, the ratios of graft-versus-host to host-versus-graft T cell clones were high. Present in recipient marrow, GvH clones included some that appeared first in ileum or blood. Peak GvH clone levels in circulation were associated with early post-transplant HvG declines.

In the case of this clone: The antigen is undetermined.

This CDR3 region has 15 residues. Looked up from germline, CDR1 is MNHNY and CDR2 is SVGAGI (reference sequence). Deletions cut 1 base from V and 5 bases from J, with 12 bases between. Specimen: unstimulated CD8+ T cells sorted from spleen or lymph node cells, collected before intestinal transplant. The clonotype originates from a human donor who received an intestinal transplant. This sequence joins TRBV6-6 and TRBJ2-1, with D hard to call. CDR3 amino acids: CASSYFGDADNEQFF. CDR3 DNA: TGTGCCAGCAGTTACTTTGGCGACGCAGACAATGAGCAGTTCTTC.